This T cell receptor beta chain was profiled in a study of metastatic and nonmetastatic thyroid tumors. Every patient underwent thyroid surgery untreated. TCRdb re-clonotyped the PCR reads via MiXCR. The sample comprises about 4,200 clones, roughly 19% of which are singletons, and approximately 25% rests with the top ten. This clone turned up a few times. The length of the CDR3 is 17 residues. V was clipped by 2 bases and J by 0 bases, with 14 bases between them. Germline CDR1 reads MNHNY; CDR2 reads SVGAGI (reference sequence). Sequencing was performed on adjacent normal tissue. The sequence came from a male donor with papillary thyroid cancer or a benign thyroid nodule (not recorded which). Some clones in this sample may be carry-over from other donors' samples. This chain links TRBV6-6 with TRBJ1-3; possible D gene TRBD1, 5 bases. CDR3 protein: CASSYPGAGYSGNTIYF. Written as DNA, the CDR3 is TGTGCCAGCAGTTACCCCGGGGCAGGCTACTCTGGAAACACCATATATTTT.